These 8 T cell receptor beta chains were sequenced from one sample in a study of CD8+ T cells in alopecia areata. Stated treatment: oral pan-JAK inhibitor, 5-10 mg twice daily. Reverse transcription of extracted RNA yielded cDNA, which provided the sequencing template. TCRdb's table, derived via immunoSEQ multiplex PCR, lists solely in-frame clones and lacks some. The sample holds some 100,000 clones, approximately 52% seen once. Sequencing used CD8+ T cells sorted from blood, obtained at week 4, from a patient treated with tofacitinib. The receptors here all came from a human donor with alopecia areata.

This clone was observed a few times. DNA of the CDR3: TGTGCCAGCAGCGAACAAAGTCGGGGCTACACCTTC. Translation: CASSEQSRGYTF. The genes are TRBV13 and TRBJ1-2; the D is unclear. V shed 5 bases and J shed 8 bases, with 12 bases lying between them. The CDR3 is 12 residues long. Germline-derived CDR1 and CDR2 are PRHDT and FYEKMQ (reference sequence).

This chain links TRBV14 with TRBJ2-5; no reliable D call. CDR1 and CDR2 from the germline V gene are SGHDN and FVKESK. The CDR3 sequence is 14 residues long. The V and J ends lost 1 base and 3 bases respectively, with 9 bases between them. CDR3 amino acids: CASSQATAEETQYF. The CDR3 DNA follows: TGTGCCAGCAGCCAAGCGACGGCAGAAGAGACCCAGTACTTC.

In nucleotides, the CDR3 is TGCAGCGTTCAGTGGGGGGGCACCACAGATACGCAGTATTTT. Amino acids: CSVQWGGTTDTQYF. The rearrangement joins TRBV29-1 to TRBJ2-3, with D tentatively TRBD2 (7 bases). This CDR3 spans 14 amino acids. Looked up from germline, CDR1 is SQVTM and CDR2 is ANQGSEA. The V gene lost 5 bases and the J gene lost 2 bases, with 14 bases spanning the gap.

The V gene is TRBV5-6, the J gene TRBJ2-3; D ambiguous. The length of the CDR3 is 11 residues. The germline V gene encodes CDR1 SGHDT and CDR2 YYEEEE. V dropped 2 bases and J dropped 8 bases, with 6 bases sitting between them. CDR3 in amino acids: CASSFFRTQYF. In nucleotides, the CDR3 is TGTGCCAGCAGCTTTTTCCGTACGCAGTATTTT.

The rearrangement links TRBV5-6 to TRBJ1-1; D unresolved. CDR3 length equals 13 residues. Germline loops: CDR1 SGHDT, CDR2 YYEEEE. Trimming took off 1 base at V and 4 bases at J, with 8 bases between the two ends. The CDR3 loop is CASSLTVATEAFF. As DNA, the CDR3 is TGTGCCAGCAGCTTGACAGTGGCCACTGAAGCTTTCTTT.

The chain combines TRBV29-1 with TRBJ2-3; D is perhaps TRBD1 (5 bases). The CDR3 extends over 13 amino acids. The germline CDR1 and CDR2 sequences are SQVTM and ANQGSEA. In DNA, the CDR3 is TGCACCACCATGGAAAGGGGTACGGATACGCAGTATTTT. Protein product: CTTMERGTDTQYF.

The rearrangement links TRBV9 to TRBJ1-2; unclear D gene. Trimming took off 1 base at V and 5 bases at J, with 12 bases between the two ends. Germline assignment: CDR1 SGDLS and CDR2 YYNGEE. This CDR3 spans 14 amino acids. The CDR3 loop is CASSVSQAYYGYTF. In DNA form, the CDR3 reads TGTGCCAGCAGCGTATCTCAGGCCTATTATGGCTACACCTTC.

Concerning this clone itself: Other DNA sequences in the sample encode the same CDR3. The chain combines TRBV29-1 with TRBJ2-7, with D hard to call. The germline CDR1 and CDR2 sequences are SQVTM and ANQGSEA. This CDR3 is 13 amino acids long. V lost 0 bases to trimming and J lost 0 bases, with 6 bases between them. The CDR3 bases are TGCAGCGTTGAAGACAGGTCCTCCTACGAGCAGTACTTC. It is translated as CSVEDRSSYEQYF.